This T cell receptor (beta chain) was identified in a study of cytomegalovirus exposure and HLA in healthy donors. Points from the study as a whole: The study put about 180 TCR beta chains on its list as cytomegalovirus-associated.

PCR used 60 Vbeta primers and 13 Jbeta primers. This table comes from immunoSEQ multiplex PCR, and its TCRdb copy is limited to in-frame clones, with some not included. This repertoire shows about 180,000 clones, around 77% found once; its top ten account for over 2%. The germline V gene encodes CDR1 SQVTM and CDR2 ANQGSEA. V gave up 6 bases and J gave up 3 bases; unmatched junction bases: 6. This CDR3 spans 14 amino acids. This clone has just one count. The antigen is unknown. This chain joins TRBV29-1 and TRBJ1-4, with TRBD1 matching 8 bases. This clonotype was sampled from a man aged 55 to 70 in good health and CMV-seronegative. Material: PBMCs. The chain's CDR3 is CSVGQGGPNEKLFF. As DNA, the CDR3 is TGCAGCGTAGGACAGGGCGGCCCTAATGAAAAACTGTTTTTT.